A selection of T cell receptor beta chains follows, all from one sample in a study of T cell responses to AZD1222 COVID-19 vaccine. This table comes from immunoSEQ multiplex PCR, and its TCRdb copy is limited to in-frame clones, with some not included. The table records roughly 83,000 clones, about 84% of them present only once. Sequenced material: peripheral blood, taken on day 0 of AZD1222 vaccination. Every receptor here comes from an adult in good health. Both conserved end residues are part of each CDR3. D genes are given only for firm matches. The size field is filled for only some rows; it gives once, few, many or a size class.

14,TRBJ1-2,TRBV4-2,NA,NA,CASSQIGTNYGYTF,TGTGCCAGCAGCCAAATTGGCACTAACTATGGCTACACCTTC
19,TRBJ2-3,TRBV27,once,TRBD2,CASSLLTGKLAGETDTQYF,TGTGCCAGCAGTTTACTCACAGGGAAACTAGCGGGGGAAACAGATACGCAGTATTTT
14,TRBJ1-2,TRBV5-6,few,NA,CASSPDQPPYGYTF,TGTGCCAGCAGCCCGGACCAGCCGCCTTATGGCTACACCTTC
15,TRBJ1-5,TRBV2,NA,TRBD1,CASSETGNPNQPQHF,TGTGCCAGCAGCGAGACAGGGAACCCCAATCAGCCCCAGCATTTT
14,TRBJ1-5,TRBV19,NA,NA,CASTQFQGNQPQHF,TGTGCCAGTACCCAATTCCAGGGTAATCAGCCCCAGCATTTT
13,TRBJ1-1,TRBV29-1,NA,NA,CSVVLSLNTEAFF,TGCAGCGTTGTTCTCAGCTTGAACACTGAAGCTTTCTTT
16,TRBJ1-2,TRBV11-2,NA,NA,CASSLDGGSPNYGYTF,TGTGCCAGCAGCTTAGATGGGGGGAGCCCTAACTATGGCTACACCTTC
15,TRBJ1-1,TRBV27,once,NA,CASSPGWGKGTEAFF,TGTGCCAGCAGCCCGGGTTGGGGGAAGGGGACTGAAGCTTTCTTT
19,TRBJ2-1,TRBV14,once,TRBD2,CASSQGFTSGSHSYNEQFF,TGTGCCAGCAGCCAAGGTTTTACTAGCGGGAGCCACTCCTACAATGAGCAGTTCTTC
15,TRBJ1-1,TRBV7-9,NA,NA,CASSLGASRDTEAFF,TGTGCCAGCAGCTTGGGTGCTTCAAGGGACACTGAAGCTTTCTTT
13,TRBJ2-1,TRBV19,NA,NA,CASTQGAENEQFF,TGTGCCAGTACCCAGGGAGCAGAGAATGAGCAGTTCTTC
17,TRBJ1-6,TRBV4-1,NA,TRBD1,CASSQGQGTGWTSPLHF,TGCGCCAGCAGCCAAGGTCAGGGGACAGGGTGGACTTCACCCCTCCACTTT
15,TRBJ1-2,TRBV10-3,NA,NA,CAISAVQDINYGYTF,TGTGCCATCAGTGCCGTCCAGGACATTAACTATGGCTACACCTTC
18,TRBJ2-3,TRBV28,NA,TRBD1,CASSSPKLQGNHTDTQYF,TGTGCCAGCAGTAGCCCCAAGTTACAGGGGAACCACACAGATACGCAGTATTTT
14,TRBJ1-2,TRBV5-1,few,TRBD1,CASSLLATGSGYTF,TGCGCCAGCAGCTTGTTGGCGACAGGGAGTGGCTACACCTTC
14,TRBJ2-7,TRBV6-6,NA,TRBD2,CASSYMGTSYEQYF,TGTGCCAGCAGTTACATGGGGACTAGCTACGAGCAGTACTTC
18,TRBJ1-5,TRBV6-2/TRBV6-3,NA,NA,CASSYEGFRVGSNQPQHF,TGTGCCAGCAGTTACGAGGGATTCAGGGTCGGTAGCAATCAGCCCCAGCATTTT
16,TRBJ1-2,TRBV10-3,NA,NA,CAISESTGRTNYGYTF,TGTGCCATCAGTGAGTCGACTGGACGGACGAACTATGGCTACACCTTC
15,TRBJ2-3,TRBV7-9,NA,NA,CASSPVGGGTDTQYF,TGTGCCAGCAGCCCTGTAGGGGGGGGCACAGATACGCAGTATTTT
15,TRBJ2-1,TRBV7-2,NA,TRBD2,CASSPGTSGRGEQFF,TGTGCCAGCAGTCCCGGGACTAGCGGGAGGGGTGAGCAGTTCTTC
13,TRBJ1-2,TRBV18,NA,TRBD1,CASSPEGAQGYTF,TGTGCCAGCTCACCGGAGGGGGCGCAAGGCTACACCTTC
14,TRBJ2-5,TRBV5-1,NA,NA,CASSLANSQETQYF,TGCGCCAGCAGCTTGGCCAATTCCCAAGAGACCCAGTACTTC
14,TRBJ2-1,TRBV6-5,NA,NA,CASSLTGAYNEQFF,TGTGCCAGCAGTTTGACAGGCGCCTACAATGAGCAGTTCTTC
16,TRBJ2-7,TRBV4-3,NA,TRBD1,CASSQGTGTGTYEQYF,TGCGCCAGCAGCCAAGGAACCGGGACAGGGACCTACGAGCAGTACTTC
13,TRBJ1-2,TRBV5-1,NA,NA,CASRTSDVDGYTF,TGCGCCAGCAGAACCTCCGATGTGGATGGCTACACCTTC
16,TRBJ2-4,TRBV7-9,NA,TRBD1,CASRFDRGNSKNIQYF,TGTGCCAGCAGGTTCGACAGGGGCAACTCCAAAAACATTCAGTACTTC
14,TRBJ2-4,TRBV10-2,NA,NA,CASSDKLEANIQYF,TGCGCCAGCAGTGATAAACTAGAGGCTAACATTCAGTACTTC
13,TRBJ1-4,TRBV12-3/TRBV12-4,NA,NA,CASRSTGNEKLFF,TGTGCCAGCAGATCAACAGGGAATGAAAAACTGTTTTTT
14,TRBJ2-2,TRBV6-5,NA,NA,CASSWGPNTGELFF,TGTGCCAGCAGCTGGGGGCCGAACACCGGGGAGCTGTTTTTT
16,TRBJ2-3,TRBV24-1,NA,TRBD2,CATSDLFSGSKDTQYF,TGTGCCACCAGTGATTTGTTTAGCGGGAGTAAGGATACGCAGTATTTT
13,TRBJ1-2,TRBV12-3/TRBV12-4,NA,NA,CASSPQGTYGYTF,TGTGCCAGCAGCCCACAAGGCACCTATGGCTACACCTTC
15,TRBJ2-2,TRBV27,NA,NA,CASSLGLANTGELFF,TGTGCCAGCAGTTTAGGTCTCGCGAACACCGGGGAGCTGTTTTTT
14,TRBJ1-6,TRBV19,NA,NA,CASSRAAFDSPLHF,TGTGCCAGTAGTCGGGCAGCGTTTGATTCACCCCTCCACTTT
17,TRBJ2-7,TRBV18,few,TRBD2,CASSPAGLAGDSYEQYF,TGTGCCAGCTCACCCGCCGGACTAGCGGGGGACTCCTACGAGCAGTACTTC
11,TRBJ2-7,TRBV29-1,NA,NA,CSVGSGGEQYF,TGCAGCGTTGGCTCTGGGGGCGAGCAGTACTTC
11,TRBJ1-1,TRBV13,NA,NA,CASSLGREAFF,TGTGCCAGCAGCCTGGGACGCGAAGCTTTCTTT
14,TRBJ1-2,TRBV6-5,NA,NA,CASSVIRGHYGYTF,TGTGCCAGCAGCGTCATACGGGGCCACTATGGCTACACCTTC
15,TRBJ1-1,TRBV5-6,once,NA,CASSGGDTRATEAFF,TGTGCCAGCAGCGGGGGGGACACCCGCGCGACTGAAGCTTTCTTT
14,TRBJ1-2,TRBV28,NA,TRBD1,CASSRQGANYGYTF,TGTGCCAGCAGTCGACAGGGGGCTAACTATGGCTACACCTTC
14,TRBJ1-2,TRBV19,few,NA,CASSIAGITYGYTF,TGTGCCAGTAGTATAGCGGGGATTACCTATGGCTACACCTTC
13,TRBJ1-4,TRBV5-1,NA,NA,CASSLVPEEKLFF,TGCGCCAGCAGCTTGGTTCCGGAGGAAAAACTGTTTTTT
15,TRBJ1-4,TRBV3-1/TRBV3-2,NA,TRBD1,CASSWRGQHNEKLFF,TGTGCCAGCAGCTGGAGGGGACAGCATAATGAAAAACTGTTTTTT
15,TRBJ2-3,TRBV7-3,NA,NA,CASSIGTQDTDTQYF,TGTGCCAGCAGCATCGGGACTCAGGATACCGATACGCAGTATTTT
13,TRBJ1-4,TRBV28,NA,NA,CASSFGPSEKLFF,TGTGCCAGCAGTTTCGGCCCGTCTGAAAAACTGTTTTTT
15,TRBJ2-3,TRBV4-1,NA,NA,CASTPPGARQDTQYF,TGCGCCAGCACCCCCCCCGGAGCTCGGCAAGATACGCAGTATTTT
13,TRBJ2-5,TRBV19,few,TRBD1,CASSWTGQETQYF,TGTGCCAGTAGCTGGACAGGCCAAGAGACCCAGTACTTC
15,TRBJ2-7,TRBV7-2,NA,NA,CASSFFRGSSYEQYF,TGTGCCAGCAGCTTTTTCCGCGGAAGCTCCTACGAGCAGTACTTC
18,TRBJ2-1,TRBV7-8,NA,NA,CASSLRLASYTSDNEQFF,TGTGCCAGCAGCTTACGGCTAGCGTCCTATACTTCCGACAATGAGCAGTTCTTC
11,TRBJ1-2,TRBV2,NA,NA,CAGSDGYGYTF,TGTGCCGGATCCGACGGCTATGGCTACACCTTC
13,TRBJ1-5,TRBV30,NA,NA,CAWTGTGNQPQHF,TGTGCCTGGACTGGGACGGGCAATCAGCCCCAGCATTTT
13,TRBJ1-1,TRBV30,NA,TRBD1,CAWDRGQQTEAFF,TGTGCCTGGGACAGGGGGCAGCAGACTGAAGCTTTCTTT